The T cell receptor beta chain described here comes from a study of cytomegalovirus exposure and HLA in healthy donors. Broader study findings: Among the CMV-associated chains, three were confirmed in vitro as specific for CMV antigens. It was reported that the classifier diagnosed cytomegalovirus status with high specificity and sensitivity in both the original and validation cohorts. A missense variant in DCLRE1C was later tied to TCR beta V- and J-gene trimming. Based on reports, TCR beta sequences accurately predicted HLA-A and HLA-B alleles for most subjects.

Germline values: CDR1 MNHEY, CDR2 SMNVEV (reference sequence). This CDR3 contains 14 residues. The V segment lost 3 bases and the J segment 6 bases; nucleotides outside the gene matches: 7. A note on this clone: As yet, its antigen is unknown.

The PCR used 60 Vbeta and 13 Jbeta primers. The data were produced by immunoSEQ multiplex PCR, yet TCRdb's version contains in-frame clones alone and is incomplete. The data hold more than 150,000 clones, with 77% observed a single time. The V call is TRBV27, the J call TRBJ1-2; 7 nucleotides agree with TRBD1. The specimen sequenced was PBMCs. This receptor was taken from a man in his late teens or twenties in good health and CMV-seronegative. The CDR3 DNA follows: TGTGCCAGCAGTTTGTCCGGGACAGCGAATGGCTACACCTTC. It translates to CASSLSGTANGYTF.